Listed below are T cell receptor beta chains from one sample, sequenced in a study of T cells in Graves' hyperthyroidism and ophthalmopathy. TCRdb ran MiXCR on the multiplex PCR reads and lists one entry per CDR3 protein. The sample has around 720,000 distinct CDR3 sequences, over 35% seen once; the top ten hold approximately 31%. The sample was blood. The source of these receptors is a woman in her thirties or forties with Graves' hyperthyroidism. The CDR3 runs from the conserved cysteine through the conserved F or W. Each record gives: clone size, D gene, J gene, V gene, CDR3 DNA, CDR3 protein. D genes are given only for firm matches. Clone size is given for some rows only: seen once, a few or many times, or a class if the clone is expanded.

NA | NA | TRBJ1-2 | TRBV5-4 | TGTGCCAGCAGCTTGGGGGGGGACAATCCGATAATGGGCTACACCTTC | CASSLGGDNPIMGYTF
many | TRBD1 | TRBJ2-5 | TRBV10-2 | TGCGCCAGCAGGGCGACAGGGGGTTGGGAGACCCAGTACTTC | CASRATGGWETQYF
NA | NA | TRBJ1-2 | TRBV5-8 | TGCGCCAGCAGCCCCACCCCCCAGGGCGGCTACACCTTC | CASSPTPQGGYTF
NA | NA | TRBJ1-3 | TRBV27 | TGTGCCAGCAGTTTATCGGGGGCGGCCGGAAACACCATATATTTT | CASSLSGAAGNTIYF
many | NA | TRBJ1-6 | TRBV6-5 | TGTGCCAGCAGACGTCCTCTCGATTCACCCCTCCACTTT | CASRRPLDSPLHF
NA | TRBD1 | TRBJ2-2 | TRBV10-3 | TGTGCCATCCTTAACAGGGGGCTAGGGGAGCTGTTTTTT | CAILNRGLGELFF
many | TRBD2 | TRBJ2-7 | TRBV20-1 | TGCAGTGCTCTAGCGGGCCTCTCCTACGAGCAGTACTTC | CSALAGLSYEQYF
many | NA | TRBJ2-7 | TRBV7-9 | TGTGCCAGCAGCCAATTAGGCCAGGGGTATGGTCTTCCCGAGCAGTACTTC | CASSQLGQGYGLPEQYF
many | NA | TRBJ2-7 | TRBV7-2 | TGTGCCAGCAGCTTAGCGGCAGGGTTGGGCTACGAGCAGTACTTC | CASSLAAGLGYEQYF
NA | TRBD1 | TRBJ2-7 | TRBV29-1 | TGCAGCGTCCGGGACAGAATCAAAAACTACGAGCAGTACTTC | CSVRDRIKNYEQYF
many | TRBD1 | TRBJ1-5 | TRBV15 | TGTGCCACCAGCAGCCTCACAGGGGGGGGTCAGCCCCAGCATTTT | CATSSLTGGGQPQHF
NA | NA | TRBJ2-7 | TRBV4-3 | TGCGCCAGCAGCCAACCGGGACGGGGCGGAAAGCAGTACTTC | CASSQPGRGGKQYF
many | NA | TRBJ1-3 | TRBV29-1 | TGCAGCGTTGTAGCGGACGGCGGCCGAAGGGGAAACACCATATATTTT | CSVVADGGRRGNTIYF
NA | NA | TRBJ2-6 | TRBV5-1 | TGCACCAGCAGCTTGGGGCACTCTGGGGCCAACGTCCTGACTTTC | CTSSLGHSGANVLTF
NA | NA | TRBJ2-6 | TRBV6-5 | TGTGCCAGCAGTTACGACTTAACTGGGGCCAACGTCCTGACTTTC | CASSYDLTGANVLTF
NA | TRBD1 | TRBJ1-2 | TRBV11-2 | TGTGCCAGCAGCTTGTCAGGGGGAACTAACTATGGCTACACCTTC | CASSLSGGTNYGYTF
NA | NA | TRBJ1-6 | TRBV7-2 | TGTGCCAGCAGCGGGGGGCTAGTTAATTCACCCCTCCACTTT | CASSGGLVNSPLHF
NA | NA | TRBJ2-7 | TRBV24-1 | TGTGCCACCAGTGATTCAGACAGAAACTACGAGCAGTACTTC | CATSDSDRNYEQYF
many | NA | TRBJ1-2 | TRBV20-1 | TGCAGTGCTAGGGCCAGGGCTGACGAGGGCTACACCTTC | CSARARADEGYTF
few | TRBD1 | TRBJ2-5 | TRBV7-9 | TGCGCCAGCAGCCAGACAGGGCGAGACCAAGAGACCCAGTACTTC | CASSQTGRDQETQYF
NA | NA | TRBJ2-2 | TRBV7-3 | TGCGCCAGCAGCCAAGAACCGTACCAAGCGGGACACTCGAACACCGGGGAGCTGTTTTTT | CASSQEPYQAGHSNTGELFF
NA | NA | TRBJ2-3 | TRBV2 | TGTGCCAGCAGTGAACAAGGGCGCACAGATACGCAGTATTTT | CASSEQGRTDTQYF
NA | NA | TRBJ1-5 | TRBV28 | TGTGCCAGCAGTTTTAATGGGGGTAGGGGACAGCCCCAGCATTTT | CASSFNGGRGQPQHF
NA | NA | TRBJ2-3 | TRBV19 | TGTGCCAGTAGTACGGGGCCAGACACAGATACGCAGTATTTT | CASSTGPDTDTQYF
NA | NA | TRBJ2-3 | TRBV20-1 | TGCAGTGCTAGCGCGGCGACGGGGGATACGCAGTATTTT | CSASAATGDTQYF
NA | NA | TRBJ1-4 | TRBV9 | TGTGCCAGCAGCAATAAACCCACAGGGTATCAAACTAATGAAAAACTGTTTTTT | CASSNKPTGYQTNEKLFF
NA | NA | TRBJ1-5 | TRBV5-6 | TGTGCCAGCAGCCTGACTATAGGGGCAGGCAATCAGCCCCAGCATTTT | CASSLTIGAGNQPQHF
NA | NA | TRBJ1-2 | TRBV2 | TGTGCCAGCAGTTCCCGACAGATACAAACTAACTATGGCTACACCTTC | CASSSRQIQTNYGYTF
NA | NA | TRBJ2-5 | TRBV2 | TGTGCCAGCAGGGGTGTAGACGGCGAGACCCAGTACTTC | CASRGVDGETQYF
NA | NA | TRBJ2-7 | TRBV5-4 | TGTGCCAGCAGCTTAAGAAATCAGGGAAGCGAGCAGTACTTC | CASSLRNQGSEQYF
few | TRBD1 | TRBJ1-5 | TRBV7-2 | TGTGCCAGCAGGGACGGGACAGTCGGGCAGCCCCAGCATTTT | CASRDGTVGQPQHF
NA | NA | TRBJ2-2 | TRBV11-2 | TGTGCCAGCAGCCACTGGACGGCGCCGAACACCGGGGAGCTGTTTTTT | CASSHWTAPNTGELFF
NA | NA | TRBJ1-5 | TRBV6-5 | TGTGCCAGCAGTTTCGGGAGTGATATCAGCAATCAGCCCCAGCATTTT | CASSFGSDISNQPQHF
many | NA | TRBJ1-6 | TRBV7-8 | TGTGCCAGCAGCTCTACAGGGCTCTATAATTCACCCCTCCACTTT | CASSSTGLYNSPLHF
many | NA | TRBJ2-7 | TRBV7-9 | TGTGCCAGCACCCCAATAGGTCCCGCTACGGTCCCGTACTTC | CASTPIGPATVPYF
NA | TRBD1 | TRBJ2-3 | TRBV2 | TGTGCCAGCAGGCTACAGGGGTTGGGGAATCCAGATACGCAGTATTTT | CASRLQGLGNPDTQYF
NA | NA | TRBJ2-3 | TRBV5-1 | TGCGCCAGCGGCTCGGTCTTAGGCACAGATACGCAGTATTTT | CASGSVLGTDTQYF
many | NA | TRBJ1-2 | TRBV3-1 | TGTGCCAGCAGCCAGGCAGGGACCGGGGGCTACACCTTC | CASSQAGTGGYTF
NA | TRBD1 | TRBJ1-3 | TRBV4-1 | TGCGCCAGCAGATATCAACAGGGGGCGCGCGGAAACACCATATATTTT | CASRYQQGARGNTIYF
NA | NA | TRBJ2-5 | TRBV29-1 | TGCAGCGTTGATCGGGTAGCAGGACGGCAAGAGACCCAGTACTTC | CSVDRVAGRQETQYF
NA | NA | TRBJ1-2 | TRBV7-2 | TGCGCCAGCAGCCAAGATGGCTCTCGGAGTACCTATGGCTACACCTTC | CASSQDGSRSTYGYTF